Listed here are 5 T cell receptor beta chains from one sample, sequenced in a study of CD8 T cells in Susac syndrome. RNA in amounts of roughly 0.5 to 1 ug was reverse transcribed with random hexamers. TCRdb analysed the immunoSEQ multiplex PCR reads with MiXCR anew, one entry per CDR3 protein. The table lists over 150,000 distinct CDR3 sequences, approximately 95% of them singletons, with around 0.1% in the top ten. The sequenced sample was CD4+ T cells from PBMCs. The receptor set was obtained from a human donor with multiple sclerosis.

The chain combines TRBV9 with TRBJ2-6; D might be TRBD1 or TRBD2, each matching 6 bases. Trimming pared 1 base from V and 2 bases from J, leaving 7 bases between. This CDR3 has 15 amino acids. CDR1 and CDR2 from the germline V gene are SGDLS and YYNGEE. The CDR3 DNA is TGTGCCAGCAGCGTAAGGGGGGCTGGGGCCAACGTCCTGACTTTC. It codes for CASSVRGAGANVLTF.

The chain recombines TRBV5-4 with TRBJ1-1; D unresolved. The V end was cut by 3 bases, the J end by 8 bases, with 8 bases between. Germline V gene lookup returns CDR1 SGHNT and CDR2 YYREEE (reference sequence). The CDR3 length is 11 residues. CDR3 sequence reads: CASSSQREAFF. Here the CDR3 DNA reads TGTGCCAGCAGCTCGCAGAGGGAAGCTTTCTTT.

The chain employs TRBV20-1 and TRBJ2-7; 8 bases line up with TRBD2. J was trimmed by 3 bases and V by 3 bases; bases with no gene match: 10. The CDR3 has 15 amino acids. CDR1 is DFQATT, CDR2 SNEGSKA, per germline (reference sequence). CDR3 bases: TGCAGTGCTAGCGATAGCGGGGTTCTCCACTACGAGCAGTACTTC. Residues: CSASDSGVLHYEQYF.

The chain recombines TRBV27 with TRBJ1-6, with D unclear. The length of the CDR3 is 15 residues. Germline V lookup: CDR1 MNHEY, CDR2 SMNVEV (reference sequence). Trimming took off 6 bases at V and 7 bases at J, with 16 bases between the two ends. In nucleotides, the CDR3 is TGTGCCAGCAGAGGGTCCGTTTCAAGAAATTCACCCCTCCACTTT. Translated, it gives CASRGSVSRNSPLHF.

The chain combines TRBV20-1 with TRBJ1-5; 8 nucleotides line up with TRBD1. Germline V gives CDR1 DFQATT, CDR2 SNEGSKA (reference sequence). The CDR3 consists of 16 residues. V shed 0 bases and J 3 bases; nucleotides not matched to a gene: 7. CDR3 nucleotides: TGCAGTGCTAGAGATTTAGGGACAGGTGACAATCAGCCCCAGCATTTT. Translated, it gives CSARDLGTGDNQPQHF.